The 30 T cell receptor beta chains listed next were all sequenced from one sample in a study of CD8+ T cells in alopecia areata. RNA was extracted and reverse transcribed into cDNA as the sequencing template. Here immunoSEQ multiplex PCR was the method, and the copy in TCRdb shows in-frame clones only, minus some. Of about 23,000 clones listed, roughly 50% are singletons. The material sequenced was NKG2D-high CD8+ T cells sorted from blood. These receptors were taken from a human donor with alopecia areata.

The rearrangement uses TRBV27 and TRBJ1-5; the D gene is possibly TRBD1 (5 bases). V was clipped by 8 bases and J by 1 base, with 15 bases between them. The CDR3 sequence is 15 residues long. Germline V gene data show CDR1 as MNHEY and CDR2 as SMNVEV (reference sequence). The CDR3 DNA sequence: TGTGCCAGCGGAACAGGCAGGGAAAGCAATCAGCCCCAGCATTTT. Translated: CASGTGRESNQPQHF.

This clone was observed a handful of times. This chain links TRBV6-6 with TRBJ2-1; a possible D gene is TRBD1 (6 bases). This CDR3 region has 11 residues. Per the germline V gene, CDR1 is MNHNY and CDR2 is SVGAGI (reference sequence). The V and J ends lost 6 bases and 10 bases respectively, with 10 bases between them. The CDR3 is CASSPGVEQFF. The CDR3 DNA sequence: TGTGCCAGCAGCCCAGGGGTCGAGCAGTTCTTC.

In this sample, this clone turned up a few times. This rearrangement joins TRBV7-9 to TRBJ2-5, with TRBD1 matching over 7 bases. The CDR3 contains 16 residues. Germline lookup yields CDR1 SEHNR and CDR2 FQNEAQ (reference sequence). V was clipped by 0 bases and J by 1 base; unmatched bases: 5. The CDR3 DNA reads as TGTGCCAGCAGCTTAGCCCTGACAGGGTCCCAAGAGACCCAGTACTTC. Translating it yields CASSLALTGSQETQYF. The variable domain in full, with the rest retrieved from reference TRBV7-9 and TRBJ2-5, is DTGVSQNPRHKITKRGQNVTFRCDPISEHNRLYWYRQTLGQGPEFLTYFQNEAQLEKSRLLSDRFSAERPKGSFSTLEIQRTEQGDSAMYLCASSLALTGSQETQYFGPGTRLLVL.

This chain joins TRBV27 and TRBJ2-7; D might be TRBD2 (6 bases). CDR1 MNHEY and CDR2 SMNVEV come from the germline V gene (reference sequence). Trimming removed 2 bases from V and 2 bases from J, with 16 bases in between. The CDR3 runs 16 residues. DNA of the CDR3: TGTGCCAGCAGTTTACTCCGCCGGGGGAGGACCTACGAGCAGTACTTC. Its translation is CASSLLRRGRTYEQYF.

This clone showed up just a few times. The chain carries TRBV6-4 and TRBJ2-1; 9 positions match TRBD2. Germline assignment: CDR1 MRHNA and CDR2 SNTAGT. Trimming at V came to 9 bases and at J to 6 bases, leaving 21 bases not matched to a gene. The CDR3 is made up of 18 amino acids. The CDR3 DNA reads as TGTGCCAGAAGAATTAGAGCCTTAGCGGGAGTTTGTGGCAATGAGCAGTTCTTC. Protein: CARRIRALAGVCGNEQFF.

The V and J genes are TRBV2 and TRBJ2-1; 12 nucleotides match TRBD2. The germline V gene encodes CDR1 SNHLY and CDR2 FYNNEI. Trimming at V came to 5 bases and at J to 8 bases, leaving 13 bases not matched to a gene. This CDR3 contains 17 residues. This CDR3 is CASSWAGASGRVDEQFF. CDR3 nucleotides: TGTGCCAGCAGTTGGGCCGGCGCTAGCGGGAGGGTAGATGAGCAGTTCTTC.

This clone occurred many times. V gene TRBV30 combines with J gene TRBJ2-3; no firm D call. This CDR3 contains 17 residues. Looked up from germline, CDR1 is GTSNPN and CDR2 is SVGIG (reference sequence). V shed 2 bases and J shed 4 bases, with 22 bases lying between them. The CDR3 bases are TGTGCCTGGAGTCCCCCTCTACCTTATGATTGGGCAGATACGCAGTATTTT. Residues: CAWSPPLPYDWADTQYF.

This clone was found a few times. The rearrangement joins TRBV2 to TRBJ2-1, with D tentatively TRBD2 (5 bases). This CDR3 is built from 13 residues. Trimming took 6 bases from V and 5 from J, leaving 11 bases between them. Germline V CDR1 and CDR2: SNHLY, FYNNEI. CDR3 coding DNA: TGTGCCAGCAGGGGGAGCAGTGACAATGAGCAGTTCTTC. Protein: CASRGSSDNEQFF.

In this sample, this clone turned up once. The V and J genes are TRBV2 and TRBJ2-3, with D maybe TRBD2 (6 bases). The CDR3 has 14 residues. Germline V gene sequence: CDR1 SNHLY, CDR2 FYNNEI. V was cut by 8 bases and J by 3 bases, with 15 bases left in between. The CDR3 DNA reads TGTGCCAGCCTGCTCGGGAGTGGAACAGATACGCAGTATTTT. As protein: CASLLGSGTDTQYF.

In its sample, this clone was seen a few times. The V and J genes are TRBV28 and TRBJ1-2; D may be TRBD1 (6 bases). Germline V gene lookup returns CDR1 MDHEN and CDR2 SYDVKM. V lost 3 bases and J 8 bases, leaving 22 bases between the germline ends. The CDR3 consists of 16 residues. CDR3 bases: TGTGCCAGCAGTTTCCCAGCCGGGACAACAAGAGTGGGCTACACCTTC. Encoded protein: CASSFPAGTTRVGYTF.

This rearrangement joins TRBV27 to TRBJ1-5; D possibly corresponds to TRBD1 (5 bases). The V end was cut by 8 bases, the J end by 1 base, with 21 bases between. Germline assignment: CDR1 MNHEY and CDR2 SMNVEV (reference sequence). This CDR3 comprises 17 residues. This chain's CDR3 is CASPLKGPKVSNQPQHF. The DNA for the CDR3 is TGTGCCAGCCCCCTTAAGGGGCCTAAGGTGAGCAATCAGCCCCAGCATTTT.

The rearrangement uses TRBV6-1 and TRBJ2-5, with 12 bases lining up with TRBD2. The CDR3 has 20 amino acids. Unmatched junction bases numbered 15, after V lost 2 bases and J lost 2 bases. From germline, CDR1 is MNHNS and CDR2 SASEGT. In nucleotides, the CDR3 is TGTGCCAGCAGTGAATATCCTGAGGCTAGCGGGAGGGCCCTTCAAGAGACCCAGTACTTC. Encoded protein: CASSEYPEASGRALQETQYF.

V and J are TRBV9 and TRBJ2-5; TRBD2 agrees at 7 bases. There are 15 residues in the CDR3. From germline, CDR1 is SGDLS and CDR2 YYNGEE. Unmatched junction bases numbered 11, after V lost 4 bases and J lost 5 bases. The DNA for the CDR3 is TGTGCCAGCAGCACCCCCGCGGGAGACTCGGAGACCCAGTACTTC. Translation: CASSTPAGDSETQYF.

The chain carries TRBV5-4 and TRBJ2-1; 9 nucleotides match TRBD2. CDR1 SGHNT and CDR2 YYREEE come from the germline V gene (reference sequence). The trim removed 4 bases at V and 7 bases at J, leaving 6 bases unmatched. The CDR3 is 14 amino acids. The CDR3 sequence: CASSPGTSSNEQFF. In nucleotides, the CDR3 is TGTGCCAGCAGCCCCGGGACTAGCTCTAATGAGCAGTTCTTC.

J is TRBJ2-1 and V is TRBV27, with 7 bases that match TRBD1. The CDR3 consists of 16 residues. The V and J ends lost 5 bases and 0 bases, in that order; junction bases with no gene match: 7. Germline lookup yields CDR1 MNHEY and CDR2 SMNVEV (reference sequence). Here the CDR3 DNA reads TGTGCCAGCAGTACGGGGACAGCCGGCTCCTACAATGAGCAGTTCTTC. Translation gives CASSTGTAGSYNEQFF.

V gene TRBV27 combines with J gene TRBJ1-2, with 7 bases matching TRBD1. J gave up 4 bases and V 10 bases, and 6 bases lay outside the gene matches. Per germline, CDR1 MNHEY and CDR2 SMNVEV (reference sequence). CDR3 length: 12 residues. CDR3 protein: CATGTDIYGYTF. For the CDR3, the DNA is TGTGCCACTGGGACAGATATCTATGGCTACACCTTC.

There are a few counts of this clone. This rearrangement joins TRBV27 to TRBJ2-6; D not certain. The CDR3 has 14 residues. Looked up from germline, CDR1 is MNHEY and CDR2 is SMNVEV (reference sequence). V was shortened by 5 bases and J by 8 bases, with 13 bases between the two germline ends. The CDR3 DNA reads TGTGCCAGCAGTCTTGTGTCTAAACCCAACGTCCTGACTTTC. Its translation is CASSLVSKPNVLTF.

J is TRBJ2-4 and V is TRBV4-1; 14 bases align to TRBD2. This CDR3 is built from 18 residues. CDR1 is MGHRA and CDR2 is YSYEKL in the germline V gene. The V segment lost 2 bases and the J segment 4 bases; nucleotides outside the gene matches: 7. CDR3 in DNA: TGCGCCAGCAGCCAACCGGGACTAGCGGGAGAAGGGAAAAACATTCAGTACTTC. Amino acids: CASSQPGLAGEGKNIQYF.

This chain connects TRBV7-8 to TRBJ2-1, with D perhaps TRBD2 (7 bases). CDR3 length: 15 amino acids. The germline gives CDR1 SGHVS, CDR2 FQNEAQ. Trimming left V 1 base short and J 4 bases short, with 11 bases between. CDR3 sequence (DNA): TGTGCCAGCAGCTTAGGGGGGGGCGGTTACAATGAGCAGTTCTTC. Translated, it gives CASSLGGGGYNEQFF.

The table lists this clone with a few counts. The rearrangement uses TRBV7-9 and TRBJ2-5; 9 bases line up with TRBD1. The CDR3 spans 14 residues. Per germline, CDR1 SEHNR and CDR2 FQNEAQ (reference sequence). Trimming took 5 bases from V and 4 from J; bases not matched to a gene: 5. In nucleotides, the CDR3 is TGTGCCAGCAGCCCGGACAGGGGACGAGAGACCCAGTACTTC. This codes for CASSPDRGRETQYF.

The V gene is TRBV29-1, the J gene TRBJ1-2; TRBD1 might be the D (6 bases). Germline V CDR1 and CDR2: SQVTM, ANQGSEA. Trimming cost V 7 bases and J 4 bases, with 10 bases left between them. The CDR3 length is 11 residues. The CDR3 bases are TGCAGCGCGGACAGTTTCTATGGCTACACCTTC. As protein: CSADSFYGYTF.

This chain uses TRBV2 with TRBJ1-1; the match to TRBD1 covers 8 bases. The ends lost 7 bases at V and 1 base at J; junction bases unmatched: 14. The germline gives CDR1 SNHLY, CDR2 FYNNEI. This CDR3 is built from 17 residues. The CDR3 coding sequence is TGTGCCAGCAACCTGGACAGGGTGGGACCCCCGAACACTGAAGCTTTCTTT. This sequence encodes CASNLDRVGPPNTEAFF.

Many counts were recorded for this clone. This chain connects TRBV6-1 to TRBJ1-1; 7 nucleotides match TRBD1. Germline V gives CDR1 MNHNS, CDR2 SASEGT. V gave up 0 bases and J gave up 0 bases; unmatched junction bases: 4. This CDR3 has 16 residues. Here the CDR3 DNA reads TGTGCCAGCAGTGAAGCGATAGGACAGGTGAACACTGAAGCTTTCTTT. It encodes CASSEAIGQVNTEAFF.

This sequence joins TRBV28 and TRBJ2-1, with 8 bases identical to TRBD2. Germline V CDR1 and CDR2: MDHEN, SYDVKM. This CDR3 contains 16 residues. J was trimmed by 0 bases and V by 5 bases; bases with no gene match: 6. The CDR3 loop reads CASSPGREDSYNEQFF. CDR3 nucleotides: TGTGCCAGCAGTCCTGGGCGGGAGGACTCCTACAATGAGCAGTTCTTC.

V is TRBV27 and J is TRBJ2-5, with D perhaps TRBD2 (6 bases). Germline CDR1 and CDR2: MNHEY and SMNVEV (reference sequence). This CDR3 contains 12 residues. The germline V and J ends were trimmed by 8 bases and 11 bases, with 18 bases remaining between them. The CDR3 reads CASGTGTHGQYF. As DNA, the CDR3 is TGTGCCAGCGGGACCGGGACTCACGGGCAGTACTTC.

The chain combines TRBV10-3 with TRBJ1-3, with a weak D call TRBD1 (5 bases). Germline V gene sequence: CDR1 ENHRY, CDR2 SYGVKD. Trimming removed 4 bases at V and 1 base at J, with 8 bases between. This CDR3 comprises 14 residues. The CDR3 protein is CAISGPGSGNTIYF. CDR3 nucleotides: TGTGCCATCAGTGGACCAGGGTCTGGAAACACCATATATTTT.

The V gene is TRBV2, the J gene TRBJ2-1; the D is unclear. V was pared by 7 bases and J by 0 bases, with 1 base between. Germline values: CDR1 SNHLY, CDR2 FYNNEI. This CDR3 has 11 residues. The CDR3 is CASTSYNEQFF. CDR3 in DNA: TGTGCCAGCACCTCCTACAATGAGCAGTTCTTC.

The chain joins TRBV15 to TRBJ2-7, with unresolved D. This CDR3 spans 14 amino acids. Trimming shortened V by 5 bases and J by 3 bases, and 14 bases separated the two germline ends. The germline V gene encodes CDR1 LNHNV and CDR2 YYDKDF (reference sequence). CDR3 region: CATSGRLGIYEQYF. DNA for the CDR3: TGTGCCACCAGCGGAAGATTGGGGATCTACGAGCAGTACTTC.

The sample holds a few counts of this clone. V usage is TRBV19 and J usage is TRBJ2-4, with 7 positions matching TRBD2. Trimming removed 7 bases from V and 5 bases from J; junction bases left unmatched: 8. The CDR3 sequence is 14 residues long. Germline V gene lookup returns CDR1 LNHDA and CDR2 SQIVND (reference sequence). The CDR3 DNA sequence: TGTGCCAGTACCCCCATTCGGGGGGAAAACATTCAGTACTTC. As protein: CASTPIRGENIQYF. The whole variable domain, remainder taken from reference TRBV19 and TRBJ2-4, is DGGITQSPKYLFRKEGQNVTLSCEQNLNHDAMYWYRQDPGQGLRLIYYSQIVNDFQKGDIAEGYSVSREKKESFPLTVTSAQKNPTAFYLCASTPIRGENIQYFGAGTRLSVL.

The gene calls are TRBV5-6 and TRBJ2-3, with D hard to call. There are 11 residues in the CDR3. The germline V gene encodes CDR1 SGHDT and CDR2 YYEEEE. Between the trimmed V and J ends, which lost 0 bases and 5 bases, there was a span of 1 base. Written as DNA, the CDR3 is TGTGCCAGCAGCTTGGGAGATACGCAGTATTTT. It specifies CASSLGDTQYF.